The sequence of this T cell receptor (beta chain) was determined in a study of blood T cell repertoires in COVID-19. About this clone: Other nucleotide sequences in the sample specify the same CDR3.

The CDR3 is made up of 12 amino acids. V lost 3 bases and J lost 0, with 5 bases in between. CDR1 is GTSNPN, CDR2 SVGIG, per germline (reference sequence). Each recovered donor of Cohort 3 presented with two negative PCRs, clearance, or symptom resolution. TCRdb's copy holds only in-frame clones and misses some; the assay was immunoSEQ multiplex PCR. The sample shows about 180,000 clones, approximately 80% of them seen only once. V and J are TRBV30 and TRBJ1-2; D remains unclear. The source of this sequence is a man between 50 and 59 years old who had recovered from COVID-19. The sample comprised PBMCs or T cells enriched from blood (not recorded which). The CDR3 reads CAWSGANYGYTF. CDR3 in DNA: TGTGCCTGGAGCGGTGCTAACTATGGCTACACCTTC.